This T cell receptor (beta chain) was documented in a study of blood T cell repertoires in COVID-19. Study-level background: Sites in the United States, Italy and Spain provided acute and convalescent COVID-19 samples. Sources were T cells, B-cell-depleted T cells, or PBMCs; the material itself was cDNA or gDNA.

In the study's own analysis: Estimation of nucleated cell counts relied on the amplification of reference gene primers. TCRdb's copy holds only in-frame clones and misses some; the assay was immunoSEQ multiplex PCR. V, J and clone size derive from that table, while D and trimming were established from the DNA sequence. This sample carries approximately 300,000 clones, 80% to 95% of them seen once, and the ten largest clones take 6.5% to 8%. Those enrolled in Seattle joined during active infection and were followed longitudinally afterward. CDR1 and CDR2 (germline): MDHEN, SYDVKM. This CDR3 has 14 amino acids. Trimming stripped 8 bases from V and 5 bases from J, with 19 bases between.

The TCR was taken from a woman aged 25 to 39 with COVID-19, enrolled during active disease. Source material: peripheral blood. The chain couples TRBV28 to TRBJ2-7; TRBD1 might be the D (6 bases). The DNA of the CDR3 is TGTGCCAGCCTCTTTAGTACCAGGGGCCACGAGCAGTACTTC. The encoded protein is CASLFSTRGHEQYF.